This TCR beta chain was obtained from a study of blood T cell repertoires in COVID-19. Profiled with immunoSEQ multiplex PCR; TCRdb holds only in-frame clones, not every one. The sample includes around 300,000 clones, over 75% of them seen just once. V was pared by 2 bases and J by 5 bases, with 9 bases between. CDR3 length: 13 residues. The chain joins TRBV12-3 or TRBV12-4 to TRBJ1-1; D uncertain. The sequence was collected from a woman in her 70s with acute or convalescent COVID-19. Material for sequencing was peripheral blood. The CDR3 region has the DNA TGTGCCAGCAGTTTATCGGGGAGGACTGAAGCTTTCTTT. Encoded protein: CASSLSGRTEAFF.